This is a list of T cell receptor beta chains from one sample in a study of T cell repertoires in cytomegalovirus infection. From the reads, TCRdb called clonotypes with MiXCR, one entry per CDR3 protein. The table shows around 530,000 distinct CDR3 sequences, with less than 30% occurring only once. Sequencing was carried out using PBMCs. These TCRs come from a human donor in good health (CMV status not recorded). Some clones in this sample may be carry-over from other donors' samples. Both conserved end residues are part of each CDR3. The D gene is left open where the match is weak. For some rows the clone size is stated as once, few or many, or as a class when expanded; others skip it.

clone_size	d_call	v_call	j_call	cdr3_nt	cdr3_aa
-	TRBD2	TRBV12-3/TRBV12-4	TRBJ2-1	TGTGCCAGCAGTTCCGGACTAGTGGTTGAGTTCTTC	CASSSGLVVEFF
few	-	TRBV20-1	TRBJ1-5	TGCAGTGCTAGGGGAGGGTGGGGGGCTGGTAATCAGCCCCAGCATTTT	CSARGGWGAGNQPQHF
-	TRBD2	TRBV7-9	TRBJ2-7	TGTGCCAGCAGCTCACGACTAGCGGGAGAGAGCGAGCAGTACTTC	CASSSRLAGESEQYF
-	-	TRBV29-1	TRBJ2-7	TGCAGCGCCCGGGCCCCCTCCCTCGAGCAGTACTTC	CSARAPSLEQYF
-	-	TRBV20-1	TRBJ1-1	TGCAGTGCTAGAGATCCCAGGGGCCCGAACACTGAAGCTTTCTTT	CSARDPRGPNTEAFF
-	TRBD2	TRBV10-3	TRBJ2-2	TGTGCCATCAGTGAGTCGATTAGCGGGAGATCCGGGGAGCTGTTTTTT	CAISESISGRSGELFF
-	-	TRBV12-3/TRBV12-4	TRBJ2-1	TGTGCCAGCAGTTTAGCGCGTCGCGGGATCTACAATGAGCAGTTCTTC	CASSLARRGIYNEQFF
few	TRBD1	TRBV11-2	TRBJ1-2	TGTGCCAGCTCAGGGGGACGGAACTATGGCTACACCTTC	CASSGGRNYGYTF
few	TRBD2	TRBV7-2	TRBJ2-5	TGTGCCAGCAGCGTCGGGACTAGCAGGGAGACCCAGTACTTC	CASSVGTSRETQYF
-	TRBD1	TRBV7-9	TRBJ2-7	TGTGCCAGCAGCCCGGCGACAGGGAACGAGCAGTACTTC	CASSPATGNEQYF
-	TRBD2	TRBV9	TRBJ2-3	TGTGCCAGCAGCGGCCAGGAAAGCGGGAGAAGCACAGATACGCAGTATTTT	CASSGQESGRSTDTQYF
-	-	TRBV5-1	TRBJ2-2	TGCGCCAGCAGCTTGACGCCCACTACCGGGGAGCTGTTTTTT	CASSLTPTTGELFF
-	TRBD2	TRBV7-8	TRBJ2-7	TGTGCCAGCAGCCCGGGGCTAGCGGCCAACTACGAGCAGTACTTC	CASSPGLAANYEQYF
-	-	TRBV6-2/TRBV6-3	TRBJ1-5	TGTGCCAGCAGTTCGTCGGACCGTCGGGGCCAGCCCCAGCATTTT	CASSSSDRRGQPQHF
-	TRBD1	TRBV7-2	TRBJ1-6	TGTGCCGGCAGCTTAGACAGGGAATACTCACCCCTCCACTTT	CAGSLDREYSPLHF
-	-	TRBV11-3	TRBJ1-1	TGTGCCAGCAGGCTGCCCCCCAGAGCGAACAGGGATCGGGGGTTAAACACTGAAGCTTTCTTT	CASRLPPRANRDRGLNTEAFF
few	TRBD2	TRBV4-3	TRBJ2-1	TGCGCCAGCAGCACTAGCGGGAGATGGAACAATGAGCAGTTCTTC	CASSTSGRWNNEQFF
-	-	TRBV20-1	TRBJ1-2	TGCAGTGCCCCCGGACAGCTGCTCGGGCGCGGCTACACCTTC	CSAPGQLLGRGYTF
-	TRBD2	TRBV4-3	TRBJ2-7	TGCGCCAGCAGCCAAGATCGGGGGGGGCGATCCTACGAGCAGTACTTC	CASSQDRGGRSYEQYF
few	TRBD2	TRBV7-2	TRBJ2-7	TGTGCCAGCAGCTCCTTTAGCGGGACCCTCCGCGAGCAGTACTTC	CASSSFSGTLREQYF